The entry that follows covers one T cell receptor (beta chain) sequence. Its antigen is not identified. Germline CDR1 reads SGHKS; CDR2 reads YYEKEE (reference sequence). The CDR3 has 15 residues. Trimming pared 2 bases from V and 5 bases from J, leaving 13 bases between. Reverse transcription of all isolated RNA meant that expressed TCRB transcripts were sequenced. This table comes from immunoSEQ multiplex PCR, and its TCRdb copy is limited to in-frame clones, with some not included. This sample has about 240,000 clones, with 27% found just once. The sample comes from a study of beta chain features in type 1 diabetes. Whole-study context: There was similarity between patients and healthy donors in age, gender and cell yields. Study-wide findings and caveats: Individuals with type 1 diabetes displayed fewer insertions and more deletions at VDJ junctions. cDNA-based sequencing might over-represent cells highly expressing TCR.

Input material: central memory CD4+ T cells from blood. The sequence was collected from a man aged 30 to 45 in good health. The chain is built from TRBV5-5 and TRBJ2-2; D is ambiguous. CDR3 residues: CASSFFPVETGELFF. CDR3 DNA sequence: TGTGCCAGCAGCTTTTTCCCCGTGGAAACCGGGGAGCTGTTTTTT.